The 2 T cell receptor beta chains in this list originate from one sample, sequenced in a study of T cells in Graves' hyperthyroidism and ophthalmopathy (dated by TCRdb to the late 2010s). Library preparation used multiplex PCR. The sequencing machine was an Illumina HiSeq 2000. The TCR beta CDR3 regions were amplified from RNA transcripts. A first-round RT-PCR of the TCR CDR3 used the HTBI primer set with the Qiagen OneStep RT-PCR kit. The raw public reads went through TCRdb reprocessing: fastp at Q25, MiXCR clone calling, in-frame beta chains kept. Merged by CDR3 protein, the rows form single entries marked with the most common genes and DNA. This sample holds roughly 740,000 distinct CDR3 sequences; about 16% were observed only once. In total, the top ten clones hold around 7.7% of the sample. Sequencing input: blood. The receptors come from a man aged 18 to 30 with Graves' hyperthyroidism.

This clonotype has at least ten counts. The chain combines TRBV28 with TRBJ2-7, with 7 nucleotides matching TRBD1. Trimming took 8 bases from V and 3 from J; bases not matched to a gene: 4. The germline gives CDR1 MDHEN, CDR2 SYDVKM. The CDR3 extends over 12 amino acids. The CDR3 is CASQGGFYEQYF. The CDR3 nucleotides are TGTGCCAGCCAAGGGGGCTTCTACGAGCAGTACTTC.

This clonotype was seen ten or more times. The chain couples TRBV20-1 to TRBJ2-7, with 7 bases aligning to TRBD2. Unmatched junction bases numbered 11, after V lost 1 base and J lost 5 bases. Germline V gene sequence: CDR1 DFQATT, CDR2 SNEGSKA (reference sequence). CDR3 length: 15 residues. CDR3 amino acids: CSARVSRLATNEQYF. DNA for the CDR3: TGCAGTGCTAGAGTATCGAGACTAGCTACTAACGAGCAGTACTTC.